The 6 T cell receptor beta chains given below trace back to one sample, sequenced in a study of cytomegalovirus exposure and HLA in healthy donors. Both 60 Vbeta primers and 13 Jbeta primers went into the PCR. Here immunoSEQ multiplex PCR was the method, and the copy in TCRdb shows in-frame clones only, minus some. The sample has 150,000 to 200,000 clones, 84% seen once. The sequenced sample was PBMCs. All receptors come from a man under 40 in good health and CMV-seronegative.

V gene TRBV2 combines with J gene TRBJ2-4; D might be TRBD2 (5 bases). Per germline, CDR1 SNHLY and CDR2 FYNNEI. This CDR3 spans 12 amino acids. V lost 3 bases to trimming and J lost 6 bases, with 6 bases between them. CDR3 bases: TGTGCCAGCAGTGATCGGGGAAACATTCAGTACTTC. Its protein is CASSDRGNIQYF.

CDR3 sequence: CASSLGTGQTQYF. The CDR3 DNA reads as TGTGCCAGCAGCTTAGGGACGGGACAAACGCAGTATTTT. The rearrangement uses TRBV7-2 and TRBJ2-3; D might be TRBD1 (6 bases). CDR1 is SGHTA, CDR2 FQGNSA, per germline. The CDR3 consists of 13 residues. Trimming stripped 1 base from V and 9 bases from J, with 11 bases between.

The chain links TRBV19 to TRBJ1-3; no clear D. Germline CDR1 is LNHDA and CDR2 is SQIVND (reference sequence). Trimming cost V 4 bases and J 3 bases, with 10 bases left between them. The CDR3 extends over 14 amino acids. Written as DNA, the CDR3 is TGTGCCAGTAGTACCGAAGCTTTTGGAAACACCATATATTTT. Translating gives CASSTEAFGNTIYF.

The CDR3 here is CASSLGTGASEGYTF. The CDR3 coding sequence is TGCGCCAGCAGCTTGGGGACAGGGGCCTCGGAGGGCTACACCTTC. The V call is TRBV5-1, the J call TRBJ1-2; TRBD1 matches at 9 bases. Losses at the gene ends were 0 bases for V and 8 bases for J; bases not matched to a gene: 8. CDR3 length equals 15 residues. Germline-derived CDR1 and CDR2 are SGHRS and YFSETQ.

The chain employs TRBV5-1 and TRBJ1-5; TRBD1 agrees at 7 bases. This CDR3 has 15 residues. Trimming at V came to 0 bases and at J to 11 bases, leaving 11 bases not matched to a gene. Germline CDR1 is SGHRS and CDR2 is YFSETQ. The CDR3 DNA is TGCGCCAGCAGCTTGGCAGGGGGTGCCGGGGAGGCCCAGCATTTT. Amino acids: CASSLAGGAGEAQHF.

This clone was recorded once. One end of the junction is discordant with germline, which a read error may explain. The chain couples TRBV6-1 to TRBJ2-7; weak D call: TRBD2 (6 bases). Looked up from germline, CDR1 is MNHNS and CDR2 is SASEGT. There are 13 residues in the CDR3. The CDR3 DNA reads as TGTGCCGGCAGCGCGGGATCCACCTACGAGCAGTACTTC. Amino acids: CAGSAGSTYEQYF.